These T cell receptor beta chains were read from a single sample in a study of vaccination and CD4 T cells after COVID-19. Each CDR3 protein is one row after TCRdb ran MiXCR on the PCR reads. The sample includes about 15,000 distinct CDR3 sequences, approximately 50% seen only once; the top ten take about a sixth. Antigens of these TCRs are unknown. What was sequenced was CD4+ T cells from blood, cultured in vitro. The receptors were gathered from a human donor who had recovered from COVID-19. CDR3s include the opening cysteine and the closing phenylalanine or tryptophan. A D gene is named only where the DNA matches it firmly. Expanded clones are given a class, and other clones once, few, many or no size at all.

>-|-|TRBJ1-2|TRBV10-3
CAIRDGGLGGYGYTF
TGTGCCATCAGGGATGGGGGCCTAGGGGGATATGGCTACACCTTC
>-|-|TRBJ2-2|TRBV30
CAWSRGGTGELFF
TGTGCCTGGAGCAGGGGGGGCACCGGGGAGCTGTTTTTT
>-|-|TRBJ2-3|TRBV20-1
CSARGELPTTDAQYF
TGCAGTGCTAGAGGAGAACTACCTACCACAGATGCGCAGTATTTT
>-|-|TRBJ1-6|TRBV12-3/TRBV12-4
CASTRGNSPLHF
TGTGCCAGCACGCGAGGGAATTCACCCCTCCACTTT
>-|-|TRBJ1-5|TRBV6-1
CASSTGPQPQHF
TGTGCCAGCAGTACAGGGCCCCAGCCCCAGCATTTT
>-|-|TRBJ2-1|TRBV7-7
CASSWFCGWANEQFF
TGTGCTAGCAGCTGGTTCTGCGGCTGGGCCAATGAGCAGTTCTTC
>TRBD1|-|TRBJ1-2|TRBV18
CASSLATGGTAVGYTF
TGTGCCAGCTCACTCGCAACTGGGGGGACAGCCGTGGGCTACACCTTC
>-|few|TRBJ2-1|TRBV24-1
CATSDPYNEQFF
TGTGCCACCAGTGATCCGTACAATGAGCAGTTCTTC
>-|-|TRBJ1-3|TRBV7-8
CASSLRAGSYGNTIYF
TGTGCCAGCAGCTTAAGAGCGGGGTCTTACGGAAACACCATATATTTT
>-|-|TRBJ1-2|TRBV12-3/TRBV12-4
CASSLRRTTRRGYTF
TGTGCCAGCAGTTTAAGACGCACGACAAGGCGTGGCTACACCTTC
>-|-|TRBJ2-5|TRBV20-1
CSARDRDGYQETQYF
TGCAGTGCTAGAGACAGGGACGGATACCAAGAGACCCAGTACTTC
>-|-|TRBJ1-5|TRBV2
CASKDRSSEPQHF
TGTGCCAGCAAGGACAGATCGTCGGAGCCCCAGCATTTT
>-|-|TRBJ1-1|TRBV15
CATSRDRQLNTEAFF
TGTGCCACCAGCAGAGATAGGCAGTTGAACACTGAAGCTTTCTTT
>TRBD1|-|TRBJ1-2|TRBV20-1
CSTPGQGYLYTF
TGCAGTACTCCGGGACAGGGGTATCTCTACACCTTC
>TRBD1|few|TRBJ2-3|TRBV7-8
CASSLWQGVTDTQYF
TGTGCCAGCAGCTTGTGGCAGGGGGTCACAGATACGCAGTATTTT
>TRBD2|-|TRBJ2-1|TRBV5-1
CASSFVSGRAIEQFF
TGCGCCAGCAGCTTTGTTAGCGGGAGGGCCATAGAGCAGTTCTTC
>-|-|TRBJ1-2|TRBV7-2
CASSLQATDGYTF
TGTGCCAGCAGCTTACAGGCGACCGATGGCTACACCTTC
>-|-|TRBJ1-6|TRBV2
CASSEVGGSTDSPLHF
TGTGCCAGCAGTGAAGTAGGAGGGAGTACTGATTCACCCCTCCACTTT
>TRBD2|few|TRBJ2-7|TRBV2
CASSPGLAGVEQYF
TGTGCCAGCAGTCCTGGACTAGCGGGGGTCGAGCAGTACTTC
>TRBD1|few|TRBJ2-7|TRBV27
CASSFRVTGSSYEQYF
TGTGCCAGCAGTTTTCGAGTGACAGGGAGCTCCTACGAGCAGTACTTC
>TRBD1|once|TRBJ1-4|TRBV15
CATSRGGQGYEKLFF
TGTGCCACCAGCAGAGGTGGACAGGGGTATGAAAAACTGTTTTTT
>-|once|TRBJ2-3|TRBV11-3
CASSLGMSSTDTQYF
TGTGCCAGCAGCTTAGGAATGAGTAGCACAGATACGCAGTATTTT
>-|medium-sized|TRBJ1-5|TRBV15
CATSRDKGRPQHF
TGTGCCACCAGCAGAGATAAGGGGCGGCCCCAGCATTTT
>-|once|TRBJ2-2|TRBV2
CASSATGELFF
TGTGCCAGCAGTGCAACCGGGGAGCTGTTTTTT
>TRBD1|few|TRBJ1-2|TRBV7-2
CASSLGSGQGHGYTF
TGTGCCAGCAGCTTAGGGTCGGGACAGGGGCACGGCTACACCTTC
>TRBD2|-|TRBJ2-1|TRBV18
CASYSGKIYNEQFF
TGTGCCAGCTATAGCGGGAAGATCTACAATGAGCAGTTCTTC
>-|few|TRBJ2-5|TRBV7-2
CASSLTLQTQYF
TGTGCCAGCAGCTTAACTTTGCAGACCCAGTACTTC
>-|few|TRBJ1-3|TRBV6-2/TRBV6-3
CASSNTRLGNTIYF
TGTGCCAGCAGCAACACCCGCTTGGGAAACACCATATATTTT
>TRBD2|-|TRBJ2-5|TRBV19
CASSIFGTSPQETQYF
TGTGCCAGTAGTATTTTCGGGACTAGTCCCCAAGAGACCCAGTACTTC
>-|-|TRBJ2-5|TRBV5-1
CASSLAQGETQYF
TGCGCCAGCAGCTTGGCGCAGGGAGAGACCCAGTACTTC
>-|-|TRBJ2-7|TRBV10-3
CAISESRAIYEQYF
TGTGCCATCAGTGAGTCGCGGGCGATCTACGAGCAGTACTTC
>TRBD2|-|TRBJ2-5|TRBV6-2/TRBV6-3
CATRVDSGSRETQYF
TGTGCCACCAGGGTAGATAGCGGGAGTCGGGAGACCCAGTACTTC
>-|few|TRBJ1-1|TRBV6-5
CASSYSGGFGAFF
TGTGCCAGCAGTTACTCCGGGGGCTTTGGGGCTTTCTTT
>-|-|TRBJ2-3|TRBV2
CASSVPGDTDTQYF
TGTGCCAGCAGCGTACCGGGAGACACAGATACGCAGTATTTT
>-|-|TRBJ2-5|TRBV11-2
CASSLLVPETQYF
TGTGCCAGCAGTCTGCTGGTCCCAGAGACCCAGTACTTC
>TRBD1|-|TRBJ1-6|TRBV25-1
CASSPVQGNSPLHF
TGTGCCAGCAGCCCGGTACAGGGGAATTCACCCCTCCACTTT
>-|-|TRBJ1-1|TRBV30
CAWRGSREGAFF
TGTGCCTGGAGAGGCTCCAGGGAGGGAGCTTTCTTT
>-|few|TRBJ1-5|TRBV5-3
CARSQRPGLIWF
TGTGCCAGAAGCCAGAGACCGGGACTAATATGGTTT
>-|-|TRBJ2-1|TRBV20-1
CSAHARGHSYNEQFF
TGCAGTGCCCATGCTCGAGGCCACTCCTACAATGAGCAGTTCTTC
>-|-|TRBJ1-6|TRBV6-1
CASSEWSDSGGNSPLHF
TGTGCCAGCAGTGAATGGTCCGACAGTGGTGGGAATTCACCCCTCCACTTT
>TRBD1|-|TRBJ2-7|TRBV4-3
CASSLGQGDEQYF
TGCGCCAGCAGCCTCGGACAGGGGGACGAGCAGTACTTC
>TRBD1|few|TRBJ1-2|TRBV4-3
CASSHLTGNYGYTF
TGCGCCAGCAGCCACTTGACAGGGAACTATGGCTACACCTTC
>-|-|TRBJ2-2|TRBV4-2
CASSQDGFTGELFF
TGTGCCAGCAGCCAAGACGGCTTCACCGGGGAGCTGTTTTTT
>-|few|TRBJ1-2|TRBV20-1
CSASGWGGNYGYTF
TGCAGCGCCAGCGGATGGGGCGGTAACTATGGCTACACCTTC
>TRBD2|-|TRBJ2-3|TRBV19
CASSVRLGTSPTDTQYF
TGTGCCAGTAGTGTACGACTAGGGACTAGTCCCACAGATACGCAGTATTTT
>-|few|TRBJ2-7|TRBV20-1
CSAARTVYEQYF
TGCAGTGCCGCTAGGACAGTCTACGAGCAGTACTTC
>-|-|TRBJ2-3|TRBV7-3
CASSERGRVADTQYF
TGTGCCAGCAGCGAAAGGGGACGGGTCGCAGATACGCAGTATTTT
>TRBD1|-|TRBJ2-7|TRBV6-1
CASSQLPGQGSNEQYF
TGTGCCAGCAGCCAACTCCCGGGACAGGGCTCCAACGAGCAGTACTTC
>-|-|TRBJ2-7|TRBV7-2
CASSRQSLYEQYF
TGTGCCAGCAGCCGACAGAGCCTCTACGAGCAGTACTTC
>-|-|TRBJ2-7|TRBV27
CASSPDTRRTREQYF
TGTGCCAGCAGCCCCGATACTAGGAGAACGAGGGAGCAGTACTTC
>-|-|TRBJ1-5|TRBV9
CASGTGGEFGPQHF
TGTGCCAGCGGGACGGGGGGGGAGTTTGGGCCCCAGCATTTT
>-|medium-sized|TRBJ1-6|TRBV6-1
CASSGQDVSPLHF
TGTGCCAGCAGTGGGCAGGATGTTTCACCCCTCCACTTT
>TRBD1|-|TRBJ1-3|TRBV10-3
CAISEAEGAHGNTIYF
TGTGCCATCAGTGAGGCCGAGGGGGCGCACGGAAACACCATATATTTT
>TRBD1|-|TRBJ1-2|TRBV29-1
CSVEQTGDWGYTF
TGCAGCGTTGAACAAACAGGGGATTGGGGCTACACCTTC